These 11 T cell receptor beta chains came from one sample sequenced in a study of blood T cell repertoires in COVID-19. The data were produced by immunoSEQ multiplex PCR, yet TCRdb's version contains in-frame clones alone and is incomplete. The sample has approximately 120,000 clones; around four fifths are singletons. Sequencing used peripheral blood. The origin of the receptors is a man at least 80 years old with active or convalescent COVID-19.

J is TRBJ2-5 and V is TRBV9, with a tentative D call TRBD1 (6 bases). The CDR3 has 17 amino acids. The germline V gene encodes CDR1 SGDLS and CDR2 YYNGEE. V was shortened by 1 base and J by 5 bases, with 21 bases between the two germline ends. The CDR3 is CASSVTPFPGQDETQYF. The CDR3 coding sequence is TGTGCCAGCAGCGTAACCCCGTTTCCGGGACAAGACGAGACCCAGTACTTC.

The chain recombines TRBV3-1 (or the pseudogene TRBV3-2) with TRBJ2-7; D possibly corresponds to TRBD1 (6 bases). CDR3 size: 13 residues. V lost 3 bases and J lost 5, with 11 bases in between. Germline V lookup: CDR1 LGHDT, CDR2 YNNKEL (reference sequence). The CDR3 region is CASSQNRANEQYF. The DNA of the CDR3 is TGTGCCAGCAGCCAGAACAGGGCGAACGAGCAGTACTTC.

DNA of the CDR3: TGTGCCAGTAGTATACAGGGGAACACTGAAGCTTTCTTT. This codes for CASSIQGNTEAFF. This chain joins TRBV19 and TRBJ1-1; tentatively, D is TRBD1 (5 bases). Germline V gene lookup returns CDR1 LNHDA and CDR2 SQIVND (reference sequence). Trimming removed 2 bases from V and 1 base from J, with 5 bases in between. The CDR3 spans 13 residues.

In its sample, this clone was seen once. The chain recombines TRBV6-2 or TRBV6-3 with TRBJ2-7, with 10 nucleotides matching TRBD2. CDR1 and CDR2 from the germline V gene are MNHEY and SVGEGT. J gave up 0 bases and V 6 bases, and 8 bases lay outside the gene matches. The CDR3 has 16 residues. The CDR3 loop reads CASSWTSGYPSYEQYF. CDR3 DNA sequence: TGTGCCAGCAGCTGGACTAGCGGTTATCCCTCCTACGAGCAGTACTTC.

V usage is TRBV5-6 and J usage is TRBJ2-2, with D perhaps matching TRBD1 (6 bases). Trimming took off 4 bases at V and 5 bases at J, with 15 bases between the two ends. Germline CDR1 SGHDT, CDR2 YYEEEE. This CDR3 spans 15 amino acids. The CDR3 sequence: CASSGGWGLTGELFF. The DNA of the CDR3 is TGTGCCAGCAGCGGGGGCTGGGGGTTGACCGGGGAGCTGTTTTTT.

The sample holds a few counts of this clone. The J gene is TRBJ2-7, the V gene TRBV7-9; TRBD1 matches at 10 bases. The CDR3 has 13 residues. CDR1 is SEHNR, CDR2 FQNEAQ, per germline (reference sequence). V was clipped by 10 bases and J by 2 bases; unmatched bases: 5. Here the CDR3 DNA reads TGTGCCATCCGGGGGACAGGGGCCTACGAGCAGTACTTC. Protein: CAIRGTGAYEQYF.

This chain links TRBV7-2 with TRBJ1-2; TRBD1 matches at 7 bases. V gave up 2 bases and J gave up 7 bases; unmatched junction bases: 7. The CDR3 sequence is 14 residues long. Germline V gene lookup returns CDR1 SGHTA and CDR2 FQGNSA. The CDR3 reads CASSLQGDLGGYTF. DNA of the CDR3: TGTGCCAGCAGCTTACAGGGGGATCTAGGTGGCTACACCTTC.

The rearrangement links TRBV4-3 to TRBJ2-3, with 11 nucleotides matching TRBD1. The germline gives CDR1 LGHNA, CDR2 YSLEER. The CDR3 runs to 14 residues. J was trimmed by 5 bases and V by 4 bases; bases with no gene match: 2. The CDR3 loop is CASSRDRGVDTQYF. The CDR3 DNA reads TGCGCCAGCAGCCGGGACAGGGGGGTAGATACGCAGTATTTT.

The CDR3 loop is CASGGSGTGFNYGYTF. DNA for the CDR3: TGTGCCAGCGGTGGCTCCGGGACAGGATTTAACTATGGCTACACCTTC. The gene calls are TRBV6-1 and TRBJ1-2, with 8 bases matching TRBD1. This CDR3 has 16 residues. The V segment lost 8 bases and the J segment 1 base; nucleotides outside the gene matches: 12. The V gene's germline CDR1 is MNHNS and CDR2 SASEGT.

The chain is built from TRBV27 and TRBJ2-1; 7 bases are shared with TRBD1. The CDR3 spans 15 residues. Germline values: CDR1 MNHEY, CDR2 SMNVEV (reference sequence). Losses at the gene ends were 5 bases for V and 3 bases for J; bases not matched to a gene: 7. CDR3 amino acids: CASSPSRDSYNEQFF. In DNA, the CDR3 is TGTGCCAGCAGTCCGTCCCGGGACAGCTACAATGAGCAGTTCTTC.

This chain connects TRBV29-1 to TRBJ2-1; TRBD1 might be the D (7 bases). The germline gives CDR1 SQVTM, CDR2 ANQGSEA. The CDR3 contains 13 residues. The germline V and J ends were trimmed by 8 bases and 5 bases, with 16 bases remaining between them. The CDR3 loop is CSIGGTVNNEQFF. The CDR3 bases are TGCAGCATTGGGGGGACAGTCAACAATGAGCAGTTCTTC.